These 29 T cell receptor beta chains originate from one sample sequenced in a study of blood T cell repertoires in COVID-19. The table came from immunoSEQ multiplex PCR; TCRdb's copy has only in-frame clones and leaves some out. Here the sample spans approximately 100,000 clones, just under 85% being singletons. The sequencing sample was made of peripheral blood. All receptors derive from a woman of 80 years or more with active or convalescent COVID-19.

The chain couples TRBV11-2 to TRBJ1-1; D is unclear. Looked up from germline, CDR1 is SGHAT and CDR2 is FQNNGV. The germline V and J ends were trimmed by 0 bases and 4 bases, with 6 bases remaining between them. This CDR3 comprises 13 residues. CDR3 amino acids: CASSLDSSTEAFF. The DNA of the CDR3 is TGTGCCAGCAGCTTAGATAGTTCCACTGAAGCTTTCTTT.

The V gene is TRBV9, the J gene TRBJ2-5; 9 bases are a match to TRBD2. Germline CDR1 reads SGDLS; CDR2 reads YYNGEE. The CDR3 consists of 15 residues. J lost 3 bases, V lost 3 bases, and 6 bases had no gene match. The CDR3 DNA is TGTGCCAGCAGCGGTAGCGGGAGTAGGAAAGAGACCCAGTACTTC. It specifies CASSGSGSRKETQYF.

The J gene is TRBJ1-2, the V gene TRBV19; D is unresolved. Deletions cut 3 bases from V and 6 bases from J, with 11 bases between. The CDR3 runs to 13 residues. Germline values: CDR1 LNHDA, CDR2 SQIVND (reference sequence). For the CDR3, the DNA is TGTGCCAGTAGTATCCCGGCGGCGGATGGCTACACCTTC. Translation: CASSIPAADGYTF.

The chain employs TRBV6-5 and TRBJ1-4, with TRBD1 identical over 7 bases. This CDR3 has 14 residues. V was clipped by 5 bases and J by 7 bases; unmatched bases: 7. Per germline, CDR1 MNHEY and CDR2 SVGAGI. The CDR3 bases are TGTGCCAGCAGTCAACACAGGGGAGGTGAAAAACTGTTTTTT. It specifies CASSQHRGGEKLFF.

This chain connects TRBV5-4 to TRBJ2-3, with 9 bases lining up with TRBD2. V shed 0 bases and J 1 base; nucleotides not matched to a gene: 3. CDR1 is SGHNT, CDR2 YYREEE, per germline (reference sequence). The CDR3 has 16 amino acids. This CDR3 is CASSLVGGGGTDTQYF. DNA of the CDR3: TGTGCCAGCAGCTTGGTTGGCGGGGGGGGCACAGATACGCAGTATTTT. Complete variable domain (other parts from reference TRBV5-4 and TRBJ2-3): ETGVTQSPTHLIKTRGQQVTLRCSSQSGHNTVSWYQQALGQGPQFIFQYYREEENGRGNFPPRFSGLQFPNYSSELNVNALELDDSALYLCASSLVGGGGTDTQYFGPGTRLTVL.

The V gene is TRBV28, the J gene TRBJ2-2; 9 positions agree with TRBD2. V trimming: 10 bases; J trimming: 3 bases; junction bases outside the gene matches: 12. Germline V gene lookup returns CDR1 MDHEN and CDR2 SYDVKM. This CDR3 contains 16 residues. The CDR3 region has the DNA TGTGCCACCGGGGGACTAGCCGCTTGGGACACCGGGGAGCTGTTTTTT. Residues: CATGGLAAWDTGELFF. Together with reference TRBV28 and TRBJ2-2, the CDR3 gives the full variable domain: DVKVTQSSRYLVKRTGEKVFLECVQDMDHENMFWYRQDPGLGLRLIYFSYDVKMKEKGDIPEGYSVSREKKERFSLILESASTNQTSMYLCATGGLAAWDTGELFFGEGSRLTVL.

This chain joins TRBV27 and TRBJ2-2; D perhaps matches TRBD2 (6 bases). This CDR3 is 16 amino acids long. CDR1 is MNHEY and CDR2 is SMNVEV in the germline V gene (reference sequence). Trimming took off 6 bases at V and 4 bases at J, with 18 bases between the two ends. CDR3 residues: CASRNILEGRTGELFF. Written as DNA, the CDR3 is TGTGCCAGCAGAAATATACTGGAGGGTCGCACCGGGGAGCTGTTTTTT.

V usage is TRBV11-2 and J usage is TRBJ1-4; possible D gene TRBD1, 6 bases. V lost 5 bases and J lost 8, with 12 bases in between. CDR1 and CDR2 from the germline V gene are SGHAT and FQNNGV. The CDR3 covers 13 residues. In DNA, the CDR3 is TGTGCCAGCAGCCCGGGGGGCCCGGAAAAACTGTTTTTT. Amino acids: CASSPGGPEKLFF.

The V call is TRBV29-1, the J call TRBJ1-1; the match to TRBD1 covers 7 bases. The V segment lost 2 bases and the J segment 4 bases; nucleotides outside the gene matches: 4. Germline V CDR1 and CDR2: SQVTM, ANQGSEA. The CDR3 is made up of 13 amino acids. CDR3: CSVEYAGGTEAFF. CDR3 in DNA: TGCAGCGTTGAATACGCAGGGGGCACTGAAGCTTTCTTT.

This clone has more than one count but fewer than ten. The chain links TRBV2 to TRBJ1-5; no definite D call. Trimming stripped 4 bases from V and 0 bases from J, with 4 bases between. The germline CDR1 and CDR2 sequences are SNHLY and FYNNEI. The CDR3 loop spans 13 amino acids. The CDR3 region is CASSVYSNQPQHF. Here the CDR3 DNA reads TGTGCCAGCAGTGTTTATAGCAATCAGCCCCAGCATTTT.

The chain couples TRBV6-5 to TRBJ1-2, with TRBD1 identical over 8 bases. Germline values: CDR1 MNHEY, CDR2 SVGAGI. The V gene end was trimmed by 2 bases and the J gene end by 7 bases; junction bases not matched to a gene: 9. The CDR3 length is 15 residues. CDR3 protein: CASSYGTGGGGGYTF. The CDR3 bases are TGTGCCAGCAGTTACGGGACAGGAGGGGGAGGTGGCTACACCTTC.

This clone was counted only a few times. The rearrangement joins TRBV4-3 to TRBJ2-1, with 12 bases lining up with TRBD2. The CDR3 is made up of 16 amino acids. Germline V CDR1 and CDR2: LGHNA, YSLEER. V trimming: 0 bases; J trimming: 8 bases; junction bases outside the gene matches: 5. The CDR3, as DNA: TGCGCCAGCAGCCAAGAGGCTAGCGGGAGGGGAGATGAGCAGTTCTTC. It specifies CASSQEASGRGDEQFF.

The genes are TRBV19 and TRBJ1-1; TRBD1 aligns across 7 bases. Germline assignment: CDR1 LNHDA and CDR2 SQIVND (reference sequence). With V trimmed by 9 bases and J by 10 bases, 20 bases remained unmatched. The CDR3 extends over 15 amino acids. Here the CDR3 DNA reads TGTGCCAGCCTAGGGGGCAGGCCCAGGAATCGGGCAGCTTTCTTT. This codes for CASLGGRPRNRAAFF.

There are a few counts of this clone. The rearrangement uses TRBV30 and TRBJ1-2; 9 bases fit TRBD1. The CDR3 totals 15 residues. Germline V gene sequence: CDR1 GTSNPN, CDR2 SVGIG (reference sequence). V shed 6 bases, J shed 4 bases, and the junction held 12 bases outside the gene matches. CDR3 loop: CACKGQGIGRYGYTF. As DNA, the CDR3 is TGTGCCTGCAAGGGACAGGGAATTGGGCGCTATGGCTACACCTTC.

The chain uses TRBV28 and TRBJ1-5; D gene unclear. Germline CDR1 MDHEN, CDR2 SYDVKM. The V end was cut by 5 bases, the J end by 9 bases, with 17 bases between. This CDR3 is built from 14 residues. The CDR3 DNA is TGTGCCAGCAGTGTACGGACTCAACGGGGGCCCCAGCATTTT. This sequence encodes CASSVRTQRGPQHF. Combining the CDR3 with reference TRBV28 and TRBJ1-5 gives the whole variable domain DVKVTQSSRYLVKRTGEKVFLECVQDMDHENMFWYRQDPGLGLRLIYFSYDVKMKEKGDIPEGYSVSREKKERFSLILESASTNQTSMYLCASSVRTQRGPQHFGDGTRLSIL.

This clone has only a few counts. The rearrangement uses TRBV11-3 and TRBJ2-2; perhaps TRBD2 as D (5 bases). V was shortened by 5 bases and J by 4 bases, with 8 bases between the two germline ends. Germline CDR1 and CDR2: SGHNT and YENEEA. This CDR3 is built from 13 residues. The CDR3 is CASSPGGTGELFF. CDR3 nucleotide sequence: TGTGCCAGCAGCCCCGGAGGCACCGGGGAGCTGTTTTTT.

The chain uses TRBV19 and TRBJ1-2; D remains ambiguous. The germline V gene encodes CDR1 LNHDA and CDR2 SQIVND (reference sequence). The CDR3 consists of 15 residues. The V end lost 7 bases, the J end lost 0 bases, and 15 bases lay between the germline ends. The CDR3 here is CASTLKQRANYGYTF. CDR3 coding DNA: TGTGCCAGTACCCTCAAACAGAGAGCTAACTATGGCTACACCTTC.

V usage is TRBV2 and J usage is TRBJ2-1; weak D call: TRBD2 (5 bases). Germline values: CDR1 SNHLY, CDR2 FYNNEI. Trimming left V 7 bases short and J 10 bases short, with 14 bases between. The CDR3 sequence is 12 residues long. In DNA, the CDR3 is TGTGCCAGCAAGATCAGCCGAGGGGAGCAGTTCTTC. This encodes CASKISRGEQFF.

V usage is TRBV28 and J usage is TRBJ1-3, with TRBD1 matching 7 bases. V lost 6 bases and J lost 4; bases outside the gene matches: 9. Germline loops: CDR1 MDHEN, CDR2 SYDVKM. This CDR3 contains 15 residues. CDR3: CASRGTGDSGNTIYF. The CDR3 DNA sequence: TGTGCCAGCAGAGGTACAGGGGACTCCGGAAACACCATATATTTT.

The chain carries TRBV7-2 and TRBJ2-7; perhaps TRBD2 as D (6 bases). Between the trimmed V and J ends, which lost 4 bases and 0 bases, there was a span of 13 bases. This CDR3 region has 15 residues. CDR1 and CDR2 (germline): SGHTA, FQGNSA. The CDR3 protein is CASSSGGLGSYEQYF. CDR3 coding DNA: TGTGCCAGCAGCTCTGGAGGGTTAGGCTCCTACGAGCAGTACTTC.

This clone was counted once. The chain combines TRBV11-3 with TRBJ2-1; the D gene is possibly TRBD1 (6 bases). CDR3 size: 16 residues. The V end lost 1 base, the J end lost 1 base, and 11 bases lay between the germline ends. CDR1 is SGHNT and CDR2 is YENEEA in the germline V gene. The CDR3, as DNA: TGTGCCAGCAGCTTAGTAGGCCAGGGGTCCTACAATGAGCAGTTCTTC. Amino acids: CASSLVGQGSYNEQFF.

The rearrangement uses TRBV11-2 and TRBJ2-7; TRBD2 matches at 7 bases. CDR1 and CDR2 from the germline V gene are SGHAT and FQNNGV. With 5 bases clipped from V and 0 bases from J, the junction kept 10 bases outside the gene matches. CDR3 length: 16 amino acids. The chain's CDR3 is CASSRGVRGNSYEQYF. The CDR3 bases are TGTGCCAGCAGCCGGGGGGTTCGGGGGAACTCCTACGAGCAGTACTTC.

This chain joins TRBV19 and TRBJ2-1; 11 bases line up with TRBD2. Trimming cost V 3 bases and J 9 bases; bases outside gene matches: 4. In germline, CDR1 is LNHDA, CDR2 SQIVND (reference sequence). The CDR3 has 14 residues. In DNA, the CDR3 is TGTGCCAGTAGTATTAGCGGGGGGGCCGTTGAGCAGTTCTTC. Residues: CASSISGGAVEQFF.

V and J are TRBV10-3 and TRBJ2-7, with 10 positions matching TRBD2. From germline, CDR1 is ENHRY and CDR2 SYGVKD. The ends lost 6 bases at V and 3 bases at J; junction bases unmatched: 5. This CDR3 spans 14 amino acids. CDR3 amino acids: CAIRPGTSDYEQYF. The CDR3 nucleotides are TGTGCCATCAGACCCGGGACTAGCGACTACGAGCAGTACTTC.

This clone occurred many times. V and J are TRBV4-1 and TRBJ2-2; D uncertain. CDR1 is MGHRA and CDR2 is YSYEKL in the germline V gene. V lost 2 bases and J lost 1, with 8 bases in between. CDR3 length: 15 residues. The CDR3 loop is CASSQNSVNTGELFF. The CDR3 coding sequence is TGCGCCAGCAGCCAAAATTCGGTGAACACCGGGGAGCTGTTTTTT.

CDR3 bases: TGTGCCAGCAGCCCAGGACTAGCGGGAGGAGAGACCCAGTACTTC. Its translation is CASSPGLAGGETQYF. J is TRBJ2-5 and V is TRBV7-2, with 14 nucleotides matching TRBD2. Trimming at V came to 5 bases and at J to 4 bases, leaving 3 bases not matched to a gene. CDR1 is SGHTA, CDR2 FQGNSA, per germline. There are 15 residues in the CDR3.

The chain recombines TRBV7-8 with TRBJ2-1; 13 bases map to TRBD2. V shed 3 bases, J shed 3 bases, and the junction held 5 bases outside the gene matches. Germline CDR1 reads SGHVS; CDR2 reads FQNEAQ. The CDR3 contains 17 residues. The CDR3 DNA reads TGTGCCAGCAGCTTGCTAGGACTAGCGGGAGTCTACAATGAGCAGTTCTTC. Its translation is CASSLLGLAGVYNEQFF.

The chain employs TRBV29-1 and TRBJ1-1; possibly TRBD1 for D (5 bases). The CDR3 extends over 11 amino acids. Deletions cut 5 bases from V and 6 bases from J, with 10 bases between. The germline V gene encodes CDR1 SQVTM and CDR2 ANQGSEA. Here the CDR3 DNA reads TGCAGCGTTACAGGTTACGCTGAAGCTTTCTTT. It yields the protein CSVTGYAEAFF.

The rearrangement links TRBV5-6 to TRBJ1-2, with TRBD1 matching over 10 bases. This CDR3 is 13 amino acids long. The V gene's germline CDR1 is SGHDT and CDR2 YYEEEE. V shed 4 bases and J 6 bases; nucleotides not matched to a gene: 3. CDR3 residues: CASSPGTGDGYTF. CDR3 nucleotides: TGTGCCAGCAGCCCCGGGACAGGGGATGGCTACACCTTC.